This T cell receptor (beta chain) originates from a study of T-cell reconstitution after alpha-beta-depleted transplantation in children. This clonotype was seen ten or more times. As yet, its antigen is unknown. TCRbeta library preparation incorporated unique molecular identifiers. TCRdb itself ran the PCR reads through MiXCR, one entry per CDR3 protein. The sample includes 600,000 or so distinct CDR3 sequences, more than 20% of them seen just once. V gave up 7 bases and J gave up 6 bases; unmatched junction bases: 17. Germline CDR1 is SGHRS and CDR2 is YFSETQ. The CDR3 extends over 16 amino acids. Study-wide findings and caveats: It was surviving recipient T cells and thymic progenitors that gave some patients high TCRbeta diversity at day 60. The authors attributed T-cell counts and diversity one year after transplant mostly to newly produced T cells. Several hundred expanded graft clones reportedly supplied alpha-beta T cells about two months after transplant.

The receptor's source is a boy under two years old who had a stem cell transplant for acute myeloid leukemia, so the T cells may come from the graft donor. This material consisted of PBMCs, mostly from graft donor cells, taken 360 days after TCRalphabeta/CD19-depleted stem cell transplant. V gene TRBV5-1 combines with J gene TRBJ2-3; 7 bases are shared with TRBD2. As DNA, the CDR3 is TGCGCCAGCCTACCTACAGCGGCGGGGAGGGCCGATACGCAGTATTTT. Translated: CASLPTAAGRADTQYF.